The text below deals with one TCR beta chain. It has no known antigen specificity. Base quality data are lacking; no much larger clone is found one base away. These data originate in a study of shared clonotypes between healthy human individuals (dated by TCRdb to 2019 to 2021). Notes on the research overall: A few men and two women, aged 18 to 49 years, made up the cohort. Per donor, three plates each were used for CD4 naive and CD4 memory, two for CD8 naive, and one for CD8 memory. The study deeply sequenced blood TCR repertoires of about 5 healthy adults to estimate repertoire size and the extent of clonotype sharing between individuals. To increase sequencing depth and limit assay-specific biases, different laboratories used diverse techniques to prepare libraries and sequence TCR repertoires. Each donor's leukapheresis produced roughly between roughly 0.94 and 9.5 billion PBMCs. On the study overall, not on this receptor specifically: Because the study included only a small number of donors, the genetic and exposure-history diversity represented was limited. Only blood was sampled, and tissue TCR repertoires likely differ from those in blood. Naive subsets generally had larger estimated clonotype richness than memory subsets. Compared with non-shared clonotypes, the clonotypes found in all four sorted-subset donors had higher generation probabilities. Sharing across several donors was observed for approximately 5% of naive CD4, under 4% of naive CD8, 2% to 2.5% of memory CD4, and 0.4% of memory CD8 clonotypes. Rarefaction of sorted-subset datasets indicated incomplete sequencing despite the large sequencing depth. Pairwise subsampling indicated that sequencing depth was expected to affect the degree of clonotype sharing among donors.

Via the germline V gene, CDR1 is SGHDN and CDR2 FVKESK. Spanning cysteine to phenylalanine, the CDR3 consists of 14 amino acids. The CDR3 DNA has 42 bases and is translated from base 1. The junction carries 19 bases between V and J, which are trimmed by 7 bases and 7 bases respectively. CD8 naive samples were obtained by positive selection for CCR7 among CD45RO-negative cells, yielding a CD45RA+CCR7+ population from which TemRA cells were excluded. The donors were healthy, HIV-negative adults with no recently reported acute infections or vaccinations. All donors were Caucasian adults living in Nashville, Tennessee, USA. After blood collection by leukapheresis, PBMCs were isolated using Ficoll-Histopaque density gradient centrifugation and then cryopreserved in the vapor phase of liquid nitrogen. Purity and quantity of every magnetically sorted T cell population were checked by analytical flow cytometry. Genomic DNA was isolated from each sorted fraction and quantified by UV absorbance on a Nanodrop 2000c.

Using the deep immunoSEQ assay, multiplex PCR amplified TCR CDR3 regions from genomic DNA. Genomic DNA extracted from each cell subset was distributed evenly over all wells of several immunoSEQ 96-well plates, and each plate served as one replicate. For sorted subsets, approximately 200 ng of genomic DNA, equivalent to around 30,000 T cell genomes, went into each replicate PCR. Purified libraries were measured with a Qubit 3.0 fluorometer, size-checked on a Bioanalyzer 2100, and measured again with the KAPA Library Quantification kit. Every immunoSEQ 96-well plate was sequenced on a separate single-read 150-cycle Illumina NextSeq 550 flow cell. The study's own analysis went as follows. Because only junctional sequences without quality scores were contained in the immunoSEQ output, filtering matching that applied to full-length reads could not be performed. Sequences were annotated with PyIR, a Python wrapper for IgBLAST v1.9, using IMGT germline references to assign V/J genes and CDR3. Reads with weak V/J assignments (E-value above 1e-6), missing CDR3, stop codons, out-of-frame junctions, or ambiguous translated residues were removed. A V3J clonotype was defined by an identical inferred V gene, J gene, and CDR3 amino acid sequence. To compute the percentage overlap between repertoires, the number of shared unique clonotypes was divided by the size of the smaller repertoire. Repertoire richness was assessed with RTK rarefaction, the Chao1 estimator, and Recon v2.1 estimates of unobserved clonotypes. OLGA was used to compute generation probabilities for all TCRbeta clonotypes that the gDNA method yielded from a handful of donors. TCRdb carries this immuneACCESS record with in-frame sequences only. Its versions omit some clonotypes, under half of them owing to an unresolved V gene in the studies checked, with the rest unexplained. The DNA was the basis for D and trimming; V, J and clone size are from that table. The sample table holds roughly 770,000 clones, of which about 96% were seen once. The ten most abundant clones make up less than 0.25% of the sample.

The receptor's source is a man younger than 40 in good health. In this chain, TRBV14 is recombined with TRBJ1-2; a tentative D call is TRBD1 (5 bases match). Sequencing was performed on naive CD8+ T cells sorted from blood. The sample's cell subset or site label is to be understood as: CD45RA+CCR7+. The CDR3 is CASNSGGAGVGYTF. The nucleotide sequence reads as follows: TGTGCCAGCAACTCAGGAGGAGCGGGGGTTGGCTACACCTTC.